One sample yielded the 21 T cell receptor beta chains listed below, sequenced in a study of blood T cells in healthy people across ages. The authors ran a second PCR of about 6 to 11 cycles using a sample-barcoded 5' primer and a J-beta primer mix. TCRdb analysed the 5' RACE reads with MiXCR anew, one entry per CDR3 protein. The sample yields around 1,500,000 distinct CDR3 sequences, roughly 40% seen once. Sequencing input: blood. Receptors originate from a young woman in good health.

This clonotype was counted a few times. The chain is built from TRBV4-1 and TRBJ2-1; D is perhaps TRBD1 or TRBD2 (5 bases each). Between the trimmed V and J ends, which lost 4 bases and 0 bases, there was a span of 19 bases. Germline V CDR1 and CDR2: MGHRA, YSYEKL. The CDR3 length is 18 residues. Written as DNA, the CDR3 is TGCGCCAGCAGCCCGGGGCGAGCGCCGAAGAGCTCCTACAATGAGCAGTTCTTC. It yields the protein CASSPGRAPKSSYNEQFF.

The CDR3 DNA sequence: TGTGCCAGCAGGGGTACGACTAGAACCATTAATGAGCAGTTCTTC. It codes for CASRGTTRTINEQFF. V gene TRBV12-3 or TRBV12-4 combines with J gene TRBJ2-1; tentatively, D is TRBD2 (6 bases). V lost 6 bases and J 7 bases, leaving 19 bases between the germline ends. There are 15 residues in the CDR3.

In this sample, this clonotype turned up a few times. The chain combines TRBV19 with TRBJ2-4, with D perhaps TRBD1 or TRBD2 (6 bases each). The end of the DNA fits TRBJ2-7 better, so the J call may be wrong. The CDR3 has 14 amino acids. The V gene's germline CDR1 is LNHDA and CDR2 SQIVND (reference sequence). The CDR3 here is CASSGGRGSYEQYF. In DNA, the CDR3 is TGTGCCAGTAGCGGGGGCAGGGGTTCCTACGAGCAGTACTTC.

This sequence joins TRBV7-8 and TRBJ2-4; D is unclear. Per germline, CDR1 SGHVS and CDR2 FQNEAQ. The CDR3 runs 14 residues. Trimming shortened V by 0 bases and J by 9 bases, and 12 bases separated the two germline ends. In DNA, the CDR3 is TGTGCCAGCAGCTTAGCAGCTGGTTCGGGCATTCAGTACTTC. Translated: CASSLAAGSGIQYF.

This clonotype was seen a handful of times. The chain is built from TRBV20-1 and TRBJ1-2; TRBD1 aligns across 7 bases. The length of the CDR3 is 13 residues. Germline CDR1 DFQATT, CDR2 SNEGSKA (reference sequence). After removal of 6 bases from V and 7 bases from J, the junction contained 11 bases not matched to a gene. The CDR3, as DNA: TGCAGTGCCACCATCGGACAGGAGGGTGGCTACACCTTC. Translated, it gives CSATIGQEGGYTF.

The chain uses TRBV15 and TRBJ2-3, with D unresolved. V lost 0 bases and J 0 bases, leaving 10 bases between the germline ends. Germline V CDR1 and CDR2: LNHNV, YYDKDF (reference sequence). The CDR3 is 16 residues long. The CDR3 spells CATSRDQACSTDTQYF. The CDR3 nucleotides are TGTGCCACCAGCAGAGATCAAGCGTGCAGCACAGATACGCAGTATTTT.

The V and J genes are TRBV11-2 and TRBJ1-4; 8 bases match TRBD1. CDR1 is SGHAT and CDR2 is FQNNGV in the germline V gene. V was pared by 2 bases and J by 5 bases, with 4 bases of the junction left unmatched. The CDR3 sequence is 15 residues long. Here the CDR3 DNA reads TGTGCCAGCAGCTTATGGTACAGGGGGAATGAAAAACTGTTTTTT. Translating it yields CASSLWYRGNEKLFF. Together with reference TRBV11-2 and TRBJ1-4, the CDR3 gives the full variable domain: EAGVAQSPRYKIIEKRQSVAFWCNPISGHATLYWYQQILGQGPKLLIQFQNNGVVDDSQLPKDRFSAERLKGVDSTLKIQPAKLEDSAVYLCASSLWYRGNEKLFFGSGTQLSVL.

This chain joins TRBV6-5 and TRBJ1-4, with TRBD1 identical over 8 bases. J was trimmed by 0 bases and V by 2 bases; bases with no gene match: 14. This CDR3 spans 20 amino acids. Germline V gives CDR1 MNHEY, CDR2 SVGAGI. The CDR3 sequence: CASSYANPAGTGATNEKLFF. CDR3 coding DNA: TGTGCCAGCAGTTACGCCAATCCCGCCGGGACAGGCGCAACTAATGAAAAACTGTTTTTT.

This clonotype was observed a handful of times. The chain has TRBV6-5 and TRBJ1-1; weak D call: TRBD1 (6 bases). Per the germline V gene, CDR1 is MNHEY and CDR2 is SVGAGI. V was clipped by 6 bases and J by 0 bases, with 8 bases between them. The CDR3 runs to 13 residues. The DNA of the CDR3 is TGTGCCAGCAGGCGGACAGTGAACACTGAAGCTTTCTTT. Residues: CASRRTVNTEAFF.

This clonotype was observed a handful of times. This chain uses TRBV5-1 with TRBJ2-1, with D perhaps assigned TRBD1 or TRBD2 (5 bases each). V was shortened by 0 bases and J by 0 bases, with 13 bases between the two germline ends. This CDR3 has 17 residues. In germline, CDR1 is SGHRS, CDR2 YFSETQ. The CDR3 here is CASSLAPGPSSYNEQFF. The CDR3 DNA is TGCGCCAGCAGCTTGGCTCCGGGACCAAGCTCCTACAATGAGCAGTTCTTC.

This clonotype was seen only a few times. This chain connects TRBV3-1 to TRBJ2-7; D might be TRBD1 or TRBD2, each matching 5 bases. Judging by the DNA end, TRBJ2-5 fits better; the J call may be wrong. The CDR3 has 12 amino acids. Looked up from germline, CDR1 is LGHDT and CDR2 is YNNKEL (reference sequence). The CDR3 spells CASARGEKTQYF. The CDR3 nucleotides read TGTGCCAGCGCCCGGGGCGAGAAGACCCAGTACTTC.

The chain recombines TRBV29-1 with TRBJ2-2; 14 bases align to TRBD2. V lost 2 bases, J lost 6 bases, and 5 bases stayed unmatched. Germline V gene lookup returns CDR1 SQVTM and CDR2 ANQGSEA. This CDR3 comprises 16 residues. The CDR3 is CSVENRLAGGAGELFF. The CDR3 nucleotides read TGCAGCGTTGAAAATCGACTAGCGGGAGGGGCCGGGGAGCTGTTTTTT.

The V gene is TRBV7-8, the J gene TRBJ2-1; D tentatively fits TRBD1 or TRBD2 (6 bases each). In germline, CDR1 is SGHVS, CDR2 FQNEAQ. V was cut by 5 bases and J by 9 bases, with 20 bases left in between. This CDR3 is built from 15 residues. CDR3 loop: CASSRVGGGFIEQFF. The DNA for the CDR3 is TGTGCCAGCAGCCGAGTCGGAGGGGGGTTTATTGAGCAGTTCTTC.

The chain joins TRBV14 to TRBJ1-2; no clear D. Germline V CDR1 and CDR2: SGHDN, FVKESK. This CDR3 spans 17 amino acids. Trimming took 1 base from V and 8 from J, leaving 23 bases between them. CDR3 bases: TGTGCCAGCAGCCAAGGCTCCTCGGGGTTCAGGCCAGACGGCTACACCTTC. This sequence encodes CASSQGSSGFRPDGYTF.

The V and J genes are TRBV27 and TRBJ2-1; 14 bases are a match to TRBD2. V shed 5 bases and J 7 bases; nucleotides not matched to a gene: 19. Germline values: CDR1 MNHEY, CDR2 SMNVEV (reference sequence). The CDR3 is made up of 20 amino acids. The CDR3, as DNA: TGTGCCAGCAGTCAATCACCGGGACTAGCGGGAGAACGTAGTAGGAATGAGCAGTTCTTC. Protein product: CASSQSPGLAGERSRNEQFF.

Only a few counts were recorded for this clonotype. The chain employs TRBV7-2 and TRBJ1-5; D gene unclear. This CDR3 has 13 amino acids. V lost 8 bases to trimming and J lost 4 bases, with 12 bases between them. Germline V gene sequence: CDR1 SGHTA, CDR2 FQGNSA. The DNA of the CDR3 is TGTGCCAGCTCCAGGACGGATAATCAGCCCCAGCATTTT. Its protein is CASSRTDNQPQHF.

This clonotype occurred a few times. V gene TRBV11-2 combines with J gene TRBJ2-1; D may match TRBD1 or TRBD2 (5 bases each). In germline, CDR1 is SGHAT, CDR2 FQNNGV. This CDR3 region has 18 residues. The V and J ends lost 4 bases and 3 bases respectively, with 22 bases between them. The DNA of the CDR3 is TGTGCCAGCAGCTACGTTAATCCGGGACCGGAGAACTACAATGAGCAGTTCTTC. This sequence encodes CASSYVNPGPENYNEQFF.

In this sample, this clonotype turned up a few times. The chain employs TRBV10-3 and TRBJ2-3, with 11 bases that match TRBD2. Losses at the gene ends were 5 bases for V and 2 bases for J; bases not matched to a gene: 9. This CDR3 contains 17 residues. Germline CDR1 reads ENHRY; CDR2 reads SYGVKD. The CDR3 DNA follows: TGTGCCATCAGTTTGGGGCTAGCGGGAGGCTCCACAGATACGCAGTATTTT. Amino acids: CAISLGLAGGSTDTQYF.

The chain combines TRBV12-3 or TRBV12-4 with TRBJ2-1; no firm D call. V lost 5 bases and J lost 0, with 14 bases in between. This CDR3 is 16 amino acids long. The CDR3 DNA sequence: TGTGCCAGCAGTCCTGGCAGCTACAGCTCCTACAATGAGCAGTTCTTC. Its translation is CASSPGSYSSYNEQFF.

V and J are TRBV7-2 and TRBJ2-5; 8 bases agree with TRBD2. The germline CDR1 and CDR2 sequences are SGHTA and FQGNSA. V lost 2 bases and J lost 4; bases outside the gene matches: 15. This CDR3 is built from 18 residues. The CDR3 reads CASSLTPPRGLEGETQYF. DNA of the CDR3: TGTGCCAGCAGCTTAACTCCCCCCAGGGGACTAGAGGGAGAGACCCAGTACTTC.

This clonotype appeared a few times. The DNA for the CDR3 is TGTGCCAGCAGCTTAGACGGCCGCGGGGGGGCAAATACGCAGTATTTT. This gives the protein CASSLDGRGGANTQYF. V and J are TRBV11-2 and TRBJ2-3; the match to TRBD2 covers 9 bases. Trimming removed 0 bases from V and 7 bases from J; junction bases left unmatched: 8. This CDR3 has 16 residues. CDR1 is SGHAT, CDR2 FQNNGV, per germline.